The rows below give T cell receptor beta chains drawn from one sample of a study of OX40 agonist ivuxolimab in advanced cancers. TCRdb keeps only in-frame clones here, not all; method: immunoSEQ multiplex PCR. The sample has about 86,000 clones; around nine tenths are singletons. Sequencing was performed on CD4+ or CD8+ T cells sorted from blood, taken in a trial of the OX40 agonist ivuxolimab. Receptors were obtained from an adult with an advanced solid tumor such as melanoma, head and neck, liver or kidney cancer. CDR3s include the opening cysteine and the closing phenylalanine or tryptophan. A D gene is named only where the DNA matches it firmly. A clone size is listed for some rows: how often the clone was seen (once, few, many), or a class if it is expanded.

once	NA	TRBJ2-7	TRBV11-2	TGTGCCAGCAGCTTAGATACAGGGAGACCCTACGAGCAGTACTTC	CASSLDTGRPYEQYF
NA	NA	TRBJ1-2	TRBV14	TGTGCCAGCAGCCCTTTGGGGACCTATGGCTACACCTTC	CASSPLGTYGYTF
NA	NA	TRBJ2-5	TRBV7-7	TGTGCTAGCAGCTTACGGACATCCGAGACCCAGTACTTC	CASSLRTSETQYF
NA	NA	TRBJ2-1	TRBV5-1	TGCGCCAGCATTTGGGGGAAGACCTACAATGAGCAGTTCTTC	CASIWGKTYNEQFF
NA	NA	TRBJ2-7	TRBV10-3	TGTGCCACTGGGAGAGGGGTTGACTACGAGCAGTACTTC	CATGRGVDYEQYF
NA	NA	TRBJ2-3	TRBV9	TGTGCCAGCAGCGCTGGGGGGATCTCCACAGATACGCAGTATTTT	CASSAGGISTDTQYF
NA	TRBD1	TRBJ1-2	TRBV5-5	TGTGCCAGCAGCTCGGGACAGGGGGCAGATGGCTACACCTTC	CASSSGQGADGYTF
few	TRBD1	TRBJ1-4	TRBV5-1	TGCGCCAGCAGCTATCGCGGGACAGGGGATGAAAAACTGTTTTTT	CASSYRGTGDEKLFF
NA	NA	TRBJ2-2	TRBV9	TGTGCCAGCCGCTATCAGGGACACCTAAACACCGGGGAGCTGTTTTTT	CASRYQGHLNTGELFF
NA	TRBD1	TRBJ2-7	TRBV28	TGTGCCAGCCCGCCAGCAGGGACAGGGCAACACGAGCAGTACTTC	CASPPAGTGQHEQYF
NA	NA	TRBJ2-1	TRBV4-1	TGCGCCAGCAGCCAAGACCATCAGGGCGAGCAGTTCTTC	CASSQDHQGEQFF
NA	TRBD2	TRBJ2-3	TRBV29-1	TGCAGCGCTTCGATAGCGGGAGGTTCGGATACGCAGTATTTT	CSASIAGGSDTQYF
NA	TRBD1	TRBJ1-1	TRBV7-9	TGTGCCAGCAGCTCGGGACAGGGGGCTATGAAGACTGAAGCTTTCTTT	CASSSGQGAMKTEAFF
once	NA	TRBJ1-2	TRBV5-4	TGTGCCAGCTCCCTGGGGGTTCCAGGGCTTAACTATGGCTACACCTTC	CASSLGVPGLNYGYTF
NA	NA	TRBJ1-2	TRBV10-3	TGTGCCATCGGTGACTATGGCTACACCTTC	CAIGDYGYTF
NA	TRBD2	TRBJ2-6	TRBV7-2	TGTGCCAGCAGCTCAGGACTAGCGGGAGCTCTTGGGGCCAACGTCCTGACTTTC	CASSSGLAGALGANVLTF
NA	NA	TRBJ1-1	TRBV7-8	TGTGCCAGCAGCTTAGTGACAGGACATGAAGCTTTCTTT	CASSLVTGHEAFF
once	TRBD1	TRBJ2-2	TRBV19	TGTGCCAGTAGACGAGGACAGGGTACCGGGGAGCTGTTTTTT	CASRRGQGTGELFF
NA	NA	TRBJ2-7	TRBV14	TGTGCCAGCAGCCCACAGGTGACTTCCGAGCAGTACTTC	CASSPQVTSEQYF
NA	NA	TRBJ2-7	TRBV28	TGTGCCAGCAGTTCCTCCGGGACGGTCTACGAGCAGTACTTC	CASSSSGTVYEQYF
NA	TRBD1	TRBJ2-1	TRBV6-8	TGTGCCAGCAGTTACCGGACGAAGGGGGGACAGGGTGGCAATGAGCAGTTCTTC	CASSYRTKGGQGGNEQFF
NA	TRBD2	TRBJ2-5	TRBV11-1	TGTGCCACTACCAGCGGGATGTACCAAGAGACCCAGTACTTC	CATTSGMYQETQYF
NA	NA	TRBJ2-4	TRBV7-2	TGTGCCAGCAGCTTGGAGGTAAACATTCAGTACTTC	CASSLEVNIQYF
NA	TRBD1	TRBJ1-5	TRBV28	TGTGCCAGCACCTGGACAGGGAGGCAGCCCCAGCATTTT	CASTWTGRQPQHF
few	NA	TRBJ1-2	TRBV7-9	TGTGCCAGCAGCACGACAGTGCTCTATGGCTACACCTTC	CASSTTVLYGYTF
once	NA	TRBJ1-1	TRBV30	TGTGCCTGGAGTTTGGGCACCTTGAACACTGAAGCTTTCTTT	CAWSLGTLNTEAFF
NA	TRBD1	TRBJ1-1	TRBV11-3	TGTGCCAGCAGCTTCGGGACAGCTATGAACACTGAAGCTTTCTTT	CASSFGTAMNTEAFF
NA	NA	TRBJ2-2	TRBV29-1	TGCAGCGTAAGAAGTATCTCGAACACCGGGGAGCTGTTTTTT	CSVRSISNTGELFF
NA	TRBD2	TRBJ2-5	TRBV28	TGTGCCAGCAGTTTATATACGGGAGGTTTGAAGACCCAGTACTTC	CASSLYTGGLKTQYF
NA	TRBD1	TRBJ1-1	TRBV6-6	TGTGCCAGCAGTTACTCTGGACAGGTGAACACTGAAGCTTTCTTT	CASSYSGQVNTEAFF
NA	NA	TRBJ2-7	TRBV4-1	TGCGCCAGCAGGAGAGGGGCCGGGATACAAAGTTACGAGCAGTACTTC	CASRRGAGIQSYEQYF
NA	NA	TRBJ1-4	TRBV28	TGTGCCAGCACTCTTTGGGGCGATAATGAAAAACTGTTTTTT	CASTLWGDNEKLFF
NA	NA	TRBJ2-3	TRBV9	TGTGCCAGCAGCGAGGGCGGGATGGCGTATTATACGCAGTATTTT	CASSEGGMAYYTQYF
NA	TRBD2	TRBJ2-5	TRBV28	TGTGCCAGCAGTCTCGGACTAGCGGGAGGGCGACGCCAAGAGACCCAGTACTTC	CASSLGLAGGRRQETQYF
NA	TRBD2	TRBJ2-7	TRBV13	TGTGCCAGCAGCTTTAGAGGGACTAGCGGGAACGAGCAGTACTTC	CASSFRGTSGNEQYF
NA	TRBD2	TRBJ2-1	TRBV19	TGTGCCAGTAGTATAAGAGCGGGAGGGTGGGGTGAGCAGTTCTTC	CASSIRAGGWGEQFF